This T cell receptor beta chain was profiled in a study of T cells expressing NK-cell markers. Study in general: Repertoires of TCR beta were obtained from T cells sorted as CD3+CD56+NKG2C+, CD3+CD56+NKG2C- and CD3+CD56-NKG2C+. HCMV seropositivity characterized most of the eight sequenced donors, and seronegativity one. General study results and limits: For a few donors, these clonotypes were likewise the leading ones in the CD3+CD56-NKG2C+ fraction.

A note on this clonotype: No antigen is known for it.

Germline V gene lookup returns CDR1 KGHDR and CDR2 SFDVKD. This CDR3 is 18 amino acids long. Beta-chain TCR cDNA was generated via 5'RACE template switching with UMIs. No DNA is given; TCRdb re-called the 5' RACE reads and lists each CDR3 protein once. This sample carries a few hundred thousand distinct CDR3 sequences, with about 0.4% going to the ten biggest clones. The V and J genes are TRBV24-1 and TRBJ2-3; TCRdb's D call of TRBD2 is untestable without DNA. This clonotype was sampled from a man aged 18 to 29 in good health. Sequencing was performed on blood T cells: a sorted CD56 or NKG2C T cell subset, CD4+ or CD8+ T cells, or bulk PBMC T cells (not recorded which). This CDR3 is CATSDPRGQPLREDTQYF.